This T cell receptor (beta chain) was captured in a study of blood T cell repertoires in COVID-19. Study overall: PBMCs, B-cell-depleted T cells, or T cells were the source of the cDNA or gDNA that made up the material.

Source study methods: Estimation of nucleated cell counts relied on the amplification of reference gene primers. Clones were read by immunoSEQ multiplex PCR, and TCRdb kept only the in-frame ones, dropping some. V and J calls plus clone size are reproduced from that table; the DNA served to infer D and trimming. The sample lists over 150,000 clones; 80% to 90% were seen once. The participants were between about 18 and 90 years old and came from 24 US areas. Recovered participants had two consecutive negative NP/OP PCR tests, healthcare professional clearance, or symptom resolution. Germline V lookup: CDR1 SEHNR, CDR2 FQNEAQ (reference sequence). CDR3 length: 15 residues. Trimming shortened V by 1 base and J by 4 bases, and 13 bases separated the two germline ends.

What was sequenced was PBMCs or T cells enriched from blood (not recorded which). The chain carries TRBV7-9 and TRBJ1-2; D unclear. This receptor was obtained from a woman aged 18-35 years who had recovered from COVID-19. The CDR3 DNA reads TGTGCCAGCAGCTTAGGGGGTGAGGGCTCCTATGGCTACACCTTC. Its protein product is CASSLGGEGSYGYTF.